The sequence of this T cell receptor beta chain was determined in a study of T cells after yellow fever vaccination. This clonotype was counted ten times or more. Generation of TCR cDNA used 5'RACE template switching (which added a universal primer site and UMIs). MiXCR, run by TCRdb on the 5' RACE reads, gives a single entry per CDR3 protein. The table shows 25,000 to 30,000 distinct CDR3 sequences, with over 4.5% occurring only once. This CDR3 comprises 11 residues. The V gene lost 8 bases and the J gene lost 3 bases, with 8 bases spanning the gap. The chain recombines TRBV12-3 or TRBV12-4 with TRBJ2-7; maybe TRBD2 (6 bases). Sequenced material: CD8+ T cells sorted from PBMCs, taken 10 days after the yellow fever booster vaccination. The TCR comes from a man aged 25 to 45 who received the YFV17D yellow fever vaccine. CDR3: CASAGIYEQYF. The CDR3 region has the DNA TGTGCCAGCGCGGGGATCTACGAGCAGTACTTC.